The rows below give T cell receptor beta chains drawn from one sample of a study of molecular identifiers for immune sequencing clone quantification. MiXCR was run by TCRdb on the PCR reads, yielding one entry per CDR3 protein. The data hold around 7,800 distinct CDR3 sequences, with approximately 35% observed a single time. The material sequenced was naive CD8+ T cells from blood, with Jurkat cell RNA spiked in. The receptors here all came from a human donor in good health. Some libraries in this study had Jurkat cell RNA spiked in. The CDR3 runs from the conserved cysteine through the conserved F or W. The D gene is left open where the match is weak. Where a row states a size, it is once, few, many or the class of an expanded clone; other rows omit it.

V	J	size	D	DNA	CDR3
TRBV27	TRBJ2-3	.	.	TGTGCCAGCAGTTTTGGGAGTATAACAGATACACAGTATTTT	CASSFGSITDTQYF
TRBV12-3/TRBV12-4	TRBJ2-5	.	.	TGTGCCAGCACCATGGTAGGGTATGAGACCCAGTACTTC	CASTMVGYETQYF
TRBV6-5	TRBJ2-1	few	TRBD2	TGTGCCAGCAGTCAAGGGACTAGCGGGAGGGCCTTGCAGTTCTTC	CASSQGTSGRALQFF
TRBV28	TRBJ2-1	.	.	TGTGCCAGCAGTTCTGCTTTATTTGGTTCAGGCGGAAATTGGTTCTTC	CASSSALFGSGGNWFF
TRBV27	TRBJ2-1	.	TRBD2	TGTGCCAGCAGTGGAATATGGACTAGCGGGACTTATTACAATGAGCAGTTCTTC	CASSGIWTSGTYYNEQFF
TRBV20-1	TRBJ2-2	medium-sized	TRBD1	TGCAGTGCCACGGGACAGCTAGGCACCGGGGAGCTGTTTTTT	CSATGQLGTGELFF
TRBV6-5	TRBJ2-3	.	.	TGTGCCAGCAGTTACTCTACGAAGGGCCACACAGATACGCAGTATTTT	CASSYSTKGHTDTQYF
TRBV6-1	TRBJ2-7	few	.	TGTGCCAGCATGTTGAGGGGGAGGTTTGTGGAGCAGTACTTC	CASMLRGRFVEQYF
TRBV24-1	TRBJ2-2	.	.	TGTGCCACCAGTATGGGGGACCTAGACACCGGGGAGCTGTTTTTT	CATSMGDLDTGELFF
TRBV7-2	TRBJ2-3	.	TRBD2	TGTGCCAGCAGCTCGGGACTAGCGGGAGGGCATTTGGATACGCAGTATTTT	CASSSGLAGGHLDTQYF
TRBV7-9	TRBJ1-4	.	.	TGTGCCAGCAGCTTACCCGAGTGGGGGAACGAAAAACAGTTTTTT	CASSLPEWGNEKQFF
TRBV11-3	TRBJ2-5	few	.	TGTGCCAGCAGCTCCATCGCAATCAGTGTCAGGGGAGGAGGAGAGACCCAGTACTTC	CASSSIAISVRGGGETQYF
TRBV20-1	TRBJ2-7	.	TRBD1	TGCAGTGCCGAGGACAGGGGCTACGAGCAGTACTTC	CSAEDRGYEQYF
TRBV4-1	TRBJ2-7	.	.	TGCGCCAGCAGCCAAGAGGGGGCGAGACCCTGGGAGCAGTACTTC	CASSQEGARPWEQYF
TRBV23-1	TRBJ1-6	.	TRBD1	TGCGCCAGCAGTCCCCGGGACAGGGAACCCTATAATCCCCCCCTCCACTTT	CASSPRDREPYNPPLHF
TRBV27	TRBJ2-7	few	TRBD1	TGTGCCAGCAGTTGGAGGACAGGGGGCTACGAGCAGTACTTC	CASSWRTGGYEQYF
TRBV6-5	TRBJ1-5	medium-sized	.	TGTGCCAGCAGTTATGCCCTCCTTCAGCCCCAGCATTTT	CASSYALLQPQHF
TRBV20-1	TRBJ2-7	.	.	TGCAGTGCTAGAGATCGAGGAACCTACTACGAGCAGTACTTC	CSARDRGTYYEQYF
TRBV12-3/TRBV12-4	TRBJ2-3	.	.	TGTGCCAGCAGTATGTCAGGATTTACGCAGTATTTT	CASSMSGFTQYF
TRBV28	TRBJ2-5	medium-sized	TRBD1	TGTGCCAGCAGGGCAGGGGGCTGGAAAGAGACCCAGTACTTC	CASRAGGWKETQYF
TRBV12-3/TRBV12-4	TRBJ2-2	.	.	TGTGCCAGCAGCGGGTCCGTGGAGCTGTTTTTT	CASSGSVELFF
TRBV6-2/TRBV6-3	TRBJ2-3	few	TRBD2	TGTGCCAGCAACGGCGGGAGGGCCTGGGATACGCAGTATTTT	CASNGGRAWDTQYF
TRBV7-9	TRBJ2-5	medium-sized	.	TGTGCCAGCAGCTTGAAGGGGGGCCAAGAGACCCAGTACTTC	CASSLKGGQETQYF
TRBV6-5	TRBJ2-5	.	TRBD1	TGTGCCAGCAGTGGCTGGGACAGGCAAGAGACCCAGTACTTC	CASSGWDRQETQYF
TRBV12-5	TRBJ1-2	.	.	TGTGCTAGTGGTCCACAATTGGACTATGGCTACACCTTC	CASGPQLDYGYTF
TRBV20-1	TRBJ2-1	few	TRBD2	TGCAGTGCCCCGGGACTAGCAGTCTACAATGAGCAGTTCTTC	CSAPGLAVYNEQFF
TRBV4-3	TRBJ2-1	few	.	TGCGCCAGCAGCCAAGAAACAGTATACAATGAGCAGTTCTTC	CASSQETVYNEQFF
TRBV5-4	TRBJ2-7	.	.	TGTGCCAGCAGCTTGGATGGGTCGCTCACCTACGAGCAGTACTTC	CASSLDGSLTYEQYF
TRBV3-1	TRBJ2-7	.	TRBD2	TGTGCCAGCAGCCAAGACGCGGCGGGAGGGCTCGAGCAGTACTTC	CASSQDAAGGLEQYF
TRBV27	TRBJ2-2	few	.	TGTGCCCTTCTAATCCCGAACACCGGGGAGCTGTTTTTT	CALLIPNTGELFF
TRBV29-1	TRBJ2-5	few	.	TGCAGCGTTGAAGTGGCGGGGAAGGAGACCCAGTACTTC	CSVEVAGKETQYF
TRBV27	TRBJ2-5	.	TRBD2	TGTGCCAGCAGTCCGGGACTAGCGGGAGTCGGGGAGACCCAGTACTTC	CASSPGLAGVGETQYF
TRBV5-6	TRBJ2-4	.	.	TGTGCCAGCAGCTTGGCCTTAAACATTCAGTACTTC	CASSLALNIQYF
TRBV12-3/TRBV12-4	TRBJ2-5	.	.	TGTGCCAGCGTGACAGGTTTAGGAGAGACCCAGTACTTC	CASVTGLGETQYF
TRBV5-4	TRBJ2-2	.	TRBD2	TGTGCCAGCAGCCTCCCGGGACTAGCGGGGACTACCGGGGAGCTGTTTTTT	CASSLPGLAGTTGELFF
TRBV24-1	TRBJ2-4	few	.	TGTGCCACCAGGTCCTTAGGTACATCACCCTCGGCCAAAAACATTCAGTACTTC	CATRSLGTSPSAKNIQYF
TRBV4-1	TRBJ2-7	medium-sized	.	TGCGCCAGCTCTCAGGATCCGGGCGAGCAGTACTTC	CASSQDPGEQYF
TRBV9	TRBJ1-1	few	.	TGTGCCAGCAGCGTTTTAGGACACGGGTTGAACACTGAAGCTTTCTTT	CASSVLGHGLNTEAFF